What follows describes a single TCR beta chain. In the study's own analysis: Nucleated cell counts were estimated from reference gene primer amplification. Clones were read by immunoSEQ multiplex PCR, and TCRdb kept only the in-frame ones, dropping some. That table gives V, J and clone size, and the DNA gave D and trimming. Of around 140,000 clones listed, 88% are singletons. This record comes from a study of blood T cell repertoires in COVID-19. On the study more broadly: There were acute and convalescent COVID-19 samples, and they came from the United States, Italy and Spain.

Germline V gene lookup returns CDR1 MDHEN and CDR2 SYDVKM. This CDR3 contains 13 residues. V trimming: 6 bases; J trimming: 9 bases; junction bases outside the gene matches: 4. The sequenced sample was peripheral blood. This receptor was obtained from a man between 65 and 85 years old with acute or convalescent COVID-19. This rearrangement joins TRBV28 to TRBJ2-1, with 11 bases fitting TRBD1. CDR3 in DNA: TGTGCCAGCAGCCGGGGACAGGGGGGTGAGCAGTTCTTC. Its protein is CASSRGQGGEQFF.